The 26 T cell receptor beta chains listed next were all sequenced from one sample in a study of blood T cell repertoires in COVID-19. Here immunoSEQ multiplex PCR was the method, and the copy in TCRdb shows in-frame clones only, minus some. The sample contains more than 250,000 clones, around 88% of which appear only once. Material: PBMCs or T cells enriched from blood (not recorded which). The source is a woman aged 40-49 years who had recovered from COVID-19.

This sequence joins TRBV4-3 and TRBJ2-7; TRBD2 aligns across 9 bases. This CDR3 spans 15 amino acids. Germline V gene data show CDR1 as LGHNA and CDR2 as YSLEER. The V gene end was trimmed by 3 bases and the J gene end by 2 bases; junction bases not matched to a gene: 5. The CDR3 nucleotides are TGCGCCAGCAGCCAGAGGCTAGCGGGACCCTACGAGCAGTACTTC. It specifies CASSQRLAGPYEQYF.

The V gene is TRBV6-5, the J gene TRBJ2-5; TRBD2 aligns across 9 bases. The CDR3 consists of 13 residues. After removal of 9 bases from V and 2 bases from J, the junction contained 4 bases not matched to a gene. Germline-derived CDR1 and CDR2 are MNHEY and SVGAGI. CDR3 loop: CASVAGAQETQYF. For the CDR3, the DNA is TGTGCCAGTGTAGCGGGAGCACAAGAGACCCAGTACTTC.

The genes are TRBV2 and TRBJ2-6; tentatively, D is TRBD2 (5 bases). Germline values: CDR1 SNHLY, CDR2 FYNNEI. V lost 9 bases to trimming and J lost 6 bases, with 18 bases between them. This CDR3 has 15 residues. The CDR3 DNA is TGTGCCAGTGGGAGATCTAGTAGTGCGGCCAACGTCCTGACTTTC. It yields the protein CASGRSSSAANVLTF.

DNA for the CDR3: TGTGCCAGCAGCGGAACCGGGACCGGGGAGCTGTTTTTT. As protein: CASSGTGTGELFF. The chain couples TRBV9 to TRBJ2-2; D is ambiguous. Trimming removed 3 bases from V and 5 bases from J, with 8 bases in between. Germline V CDR1 and CDR2: SGDLS, YYNGEE. The CDR3 contains 13 residues.

The V and J genes are TRBV6-5 and TRBJ2-1; 7 nucleotides align to TRBD2. Germline V lookup: CDR1 MNHEY, CDR2 SVGAGI. This CDR3 spans 15 amino acids. V was pared by 8 bases and J by 10 bases, with 17 bases of the junction left unmatched. CDR3 bases: TGTGCCAGCCGTCCAAGGCCTAGCGGCGACCTGGAGCAGTTCTTC. Translation: CASRPRPSGDLEQFF.

The V call is TRBV7-3, the J call TRBJ2-3; a possible D gene is TRBD2 (5 bases). Germline values: CDR1 SGHTA, CDR2 FQGTGA. This CDR3 has 14 amino acids. V lost 8 bases and J 4 bases, leaving 16 bases between the germline ends. CDR3: CASAIRRIADTQYF. CDR3 in DNA: TGTGCCAGCGCCATACGGAGGATCGCAGATACGCAGTATTTT.

This clone was recorded only once. This sequence joins TRBV5-1 and TRBJ2-7, with 9 bases that match TRBD1. This CDR3 contains 15 residues. V shed 4 bases and J 1 base; nucleotides not matched to a gene: 6. Germline V gene data show CDR1 as SGHRS and CDR2 as YFSETQ. The CDR3 DNA sequence: TGCGCCAGCAGCATCCTTGGACAGGGGTCCTACGAGCAGTACTTC. Translation gives CASSILGQGSYEQYF.

V gene TRBV3-1 (or the pseudogene TRBV3-2) combines with J gene TRBJ2-6; D gene uncertain. The CDR3 has 16 amino acids. CDR1 is LGHDT, CDR2 YNNKEL, per germline (reference sequence). Trimming pared 4 bases from V and 0 bases from J, leaving 10 bases between. CDR3 sequence: CASSPDSSSGANVLTF. The CDR3, as DNA: TGTGCCAGCAGCCCAGACTCTAGCTCTGGGGCCAACGTCCTGACTTTC.

The rearrangement joins TRBV28 to TRBJ1-1, with D unresolved. Germline V gives CDR1 MDHEN, CDR2 SYDVKM. Trimming took 7 bases from V and 5 from J, leaving 14 bases between them. This CDR3 is 13 amino acids long. The CDR3 DNA sequence: TGTGCCAGCACCTCGGCAGGCCAGACTGAAGCTTTCTTT. Protein sequence: CASTSAGQTEAFF. Full variable domain (rest looked up from reference TRBV28 and TRBJ1-1): DVKVTQSSRYLVKRTGEKVFLECVQDMDHENMFWYRQDPGLGLRLIYFSYDVKMKEKGDIPEGYSVSREKKERFSLILESASTNQTSMYLCASTSAGQTEAFFGQGTRLTVV.

The count of this clone is one. The chain has TRBV27 and TRBJ2-5, with 10 bases fitting TRBD2. With V trimmed by 7 bases and J by 2 bases, 4 bases remained unmatched. The CDR3 sequence is 14 residues long. Germline-derived CDR1 and CDR2 are MNHEY and SMNVEV (reference sequence). The CDR3 DNA sequence: TGTGCCAGCAAAACTAGCGGGGAACAAGAGACCCAGTACTTC. This encodes CASKTSGEQETQYF.

The chain uses TRBV28 and TRBJ1-4; TRBD1 matches 7 bases. V was clipped by 6 bases and J by 7 bases; unmatched bases: 11. This CDR3 is built from 15 residues. Germline V lookup: CDR1 MDHEN, CDR2 SYDVKM. CDR3 sequence reads: CASRGQSLSGEKLFF. CDR3 in DNA: TGTGCCAGCAGGGGACAGTCTTTAAGTGGTGAAAAACTGTTTTTT.

This clone showed up just once. This rearrangement joins TRBV6-2 or TRBV6-3 to TRBJ2-7; D is uncertain. Germline-derived CDR1 and CDR2 are MNHEY and SVGEGT. The V end was cut by 5 bases, the J end by 7 bases, with 9 bases between. This CDR3 comprises 11 residues. The CDR3 DNA reads TGTGCCAGCAGTCGTCTACGGGAGCAGTACTTC. The encoded protein is CASSRLREQYF.

The rearrangement links TRBV30 to TRBJ2-7, with D possibly being TRBD1 (6 bases). The CDR3 runs to 13 residues. With 4 bases removed from V and 3 bases from J, the gap between germline ends came to 13 bases. Germline V gene lookup returns CDR1 GTSNPN and CDR2 SVGIG (reference sequence). The CDR3 sequence is CAWNRLQGYEQYF. Written as DNA, the CDR3 is TGTGCCTGGAACCGGTTACAGGGCTACGAGCAGTACTTC.

The CDR3 DNA is TGTGCCAGTAGCCCTAGCGGGAGTATGAAAGAGCAGTACTTC. Its translation is CASSPSGSMKEQYF. The V call is TRBV19, the J call TRBJ2-7; TRBD2 agrees at 10 bases. The germline V gene has CDR1 LNHDA and CDR2 SQIVND (reference sequence). There are 14 residues in the CDR3. Unmatched junction bases numbered 9, after V lost 6 bases and J lost 7 bases. Filled out from reference TRBV19 and TRBJ2-7, the complete variable domain reads DGGITQSPKYLFRKEGQNVTLSCEQNLNHDAMYWYRQDPGQGLRLIYYSQIVNDFQKGDIAEGYSVSREKKESFPLTVTSAQKNPTAFYLCASSPSGSMKEQYFGPGTRLTVT.

V is TRBV11-2 and J is TRBJ1-2, with TRBD1 matching 8 bases. Germline loops: CDR1 SGHAT, CDR2 FQNNGV. V was pared by 2 bases and J by 2 bases, with 1 base of the junction left unmatched. The CDR3 sequence is 14 residues long. This chain's CDR3 is CASSLTGGNYGYTF. The CDR3 coding sequence is TGTGCCAGCAGCTTAACAGGGGGGAACTATGGCTACACCTTC.

A few counts support this clone. V gene TRBV7-2 combines with J gene TRBJ1-1, with TRBD1 matching 8 bases. After removal of 6 bases from V and 1 base from J, the junction contained 7 bases not matched to a gene. CDR1 is SGHTA, CDR2 FQGNSA, per germline. This CDR3 spans 15 amino acids. This CDR3 reads CASRSWTGSNTEAFF. The CDR3 region has the DNA TGTGCCAGCAGGTCGTGGACAGGGTCGAACACTGAAGCTTTCTTT.

In DNA, the CDR3 is TGTGCCAGCAGCGGCCCACAATATATGGATACGCAGTATTTT. Encoded protein: CASSGPQYMDTQYF. The chain carries TRBV7-3 and TRBJ2-3; no clear D gene. CDR1 and CDR2 (germline): SGHTA, FQGTGA. Trimming shortened V by 5 bases and J by 6 bases, and 15 bases separated the two germline ends. This CDR3 is built from 14 residues.

This clone was detected only a few times. The chain combines TRBV4-2 with TRBJ2-1, with a tentative D call TRBD2 (5 bases). V lost 4 bases and J lost 0, with 16 bases in between. CDR1 is LGHNA, CDR2 YNFKEQ, per germline. CDR3 length equals 17 residues. The CDR3 spells CASSPRQRASSYNEQFF. The CDR3 DNA is TGTGCCAGCAGCCCCCGGCAGAGGGCGAGCTCCTACAATGAGCAGTTCTTC.

This chain links TRBV27 with TRBJ2-2; 11 bases are a match to TRBD1. The V and J ends lost 0 bases and 4 bases, in that order; junction bases with no gene match: 13. The CDR3 runs to 20 residues. Germline V CDR1 and CDR2: MNHEY, SMNVEV (reference sequence). CDR3 residues: CASSLSLRTGGVWGTGELFF. For the CDR3, the DNA is TGTGCCAGCAGTTTATCTCTGCGGACAGGGGGCGTTTGGGGCACCGGGGAGCTGTTTTTT.

This clone was seen a single time. V gene TRBV9 combines with J gene TRBJ2-7; D uncertain. Germline CDR1 SGDLS, CDR2 YYNGEE. The CDR3 is 15 amino acids. V lost 2 bases and J lost 2, with 14 bases in between. The CDR3 DNA reads TGTGCCAGCAGCGTTGGTGTGGCCGCAGCCTACGAGCAGTACTTC. Its protein product is CASSVGVAAAYEQYF.

The CDR3 loop reads CASSPPGTANTGELFF. CDR3 nucleotides: TGCGCCAGCAGCCCCCCCGGGACAGCGAACACCGGGGAGCTGTTTTTT. The chain joins TRBV5-1 to TRBJ2-2; 7 nucleotides align to TRBD1. Germline V gene data show CDR1 as SGHRS and CDR2 as YFSETQ. The CDR3 covers 16 residues. The junction had 6 bases not matched to a gene; V was cut back by 4 bases and J by 0 bases. The variable domain in full, with the rest retrieved from reference TRBV5-1 and TRBJ2-2, is KAGVTQTPRYLIKTRGQQVTLSCSPISGHRSVSWYQQTPGQGLQFLFEYFSETQRNKGNFPGRFSGRQFSNSRSEMNVSTLELGDSALYLCASSPPGTANTGELFFGEGSRLTVL.

This clone is a singleton in its sample. The chain recombines TRBV24-1 with TRBJ2-2; TRBD2 matches 7 bases. The J segment lost 0 bases and the V segment lost 3 bases, leaving 6 bases of the junction unmatched. CDR1 is KGHDR, CDR2 SFDVKD, per germline. This CDR3 region has 17 residues. DNA of the CDR3: TGTGCCACCAGTGATACCCGAAGCGGGGCGAACACCGGGGAGCTGTTTTTT. Amino acid sequence: CATSDTRSGANTGELFF.

In this sample, this clone turned up once. The chain employs TRBV7-9 and TRBJ2-2, with 9 nucleotides matching TRBD2. This CDR3 has 16 amino acids. The ends lost 5 bases at V and 5 bases at J; junction bases unmatched: 9. The germline V gene has CDR1 SEHNR and CDR2 FQNEAQ (reference sequence). This CDR3 is CASSPSGVKRTGELFF. The CDR3 DNA reads as TGTGCCAGCAGCCCTAGCGGGGTTAAGAGAACCGGGGAGCTGTTTTTT.

This sequence joins TRBV28 and TRBJ1-2, with 9 positions matching TRBD1. The junction had 8 bases not matched to a gene; V was cut back by 5 bases and J by 4 bases. Germline CDR1 and CDR2: MDHEN and SYDVKM. This CDR3 comprises 15 residues. DNA of the CDR3: TGTGCCAGCAGTGTGGGACAGGGAAGATCCTATGGCTACACCTTC. This codes for CASSVGQGRSYGYTF.

The V and J genes are TRBV7-9 and TRBJ2-4; weak D call: TRBD1 (7 bases). The length of the CDR3 is 16 residues. V was pared by 1 base and J by 1 base, with 11 bases between. Germline loops: CDR1 SEHNR, CDR2 FQNEAQ (reference sequence). CDR3 sequence: CASSLVSGGAKNIQYF. The DNA for the CDR3 is TGTGCCAGCAGCTTAGTCTCAGGGGGGGCCAAAAACATTCAGTACTTC.

The genes are TRBV28 and TRBJ1-2; maybe TRBD1 (5 bases). Germline values: CDR1 MDHEN, CDR2 SYDVKM. Trimming stripped 4 bases from V and 4 bases from J, with 16 bases between. CDR3 length: 15 amino acids. In DNA, the CDR3 is TGTGCCAGCAGTTCCCCTGGACGTGGGGCCTATGGCTACACCTTC. It specifies CASSSPGRGAYGYTF.